This TCR beta chain was sequenced in a study of blood T cell repertoires in COVID-19. The CDR3 has 13 amino acids. CDR1 and CDR2 (germline): MRHNA, SNTAGT. The V gene lost 4 bases and the J gene lost 6 bases, with 9 bases spanning the gap. Sequenced by immunoSEQ multiplex PCR; TCRdb stores in-frame clones only, minus some. The sample lists about 150,000 clones, around nine tenths occurring once. The chain combines TRBV6-4 with TRBJ2-2, with a tentative D call TRBD2 (5 bases). Sample: PBMCs or T cells enriched from blood (not recorded which). The receptor comes from a woman in her thirties with acute COVID-19. CDR3 in amino acids: CASSASNAGELFF. CDR3 nucleotides: TGTGCCAGCAGTGCTAGCAATGCCGGGGAGCTGTTTTTT.